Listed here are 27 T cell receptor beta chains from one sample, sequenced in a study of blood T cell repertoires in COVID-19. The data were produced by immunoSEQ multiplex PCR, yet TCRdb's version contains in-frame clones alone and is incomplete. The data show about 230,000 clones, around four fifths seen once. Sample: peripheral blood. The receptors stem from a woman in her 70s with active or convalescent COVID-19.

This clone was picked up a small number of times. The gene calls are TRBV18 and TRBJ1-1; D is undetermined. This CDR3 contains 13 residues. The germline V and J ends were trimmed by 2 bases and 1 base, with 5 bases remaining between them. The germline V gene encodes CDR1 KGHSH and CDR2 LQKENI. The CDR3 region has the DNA TGTGCCAGCTCACCATCCGGGAACACTGAAGCTTTCTTT. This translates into CASSPSGNTEAFF.

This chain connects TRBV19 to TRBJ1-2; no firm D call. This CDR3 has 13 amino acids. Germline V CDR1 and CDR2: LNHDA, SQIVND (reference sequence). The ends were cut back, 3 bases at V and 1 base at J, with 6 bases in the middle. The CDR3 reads CASSIRDNYGYTF. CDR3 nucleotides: TGTGCCAGTAGTATCCGGGATAACTATGGCTACACCTTC.

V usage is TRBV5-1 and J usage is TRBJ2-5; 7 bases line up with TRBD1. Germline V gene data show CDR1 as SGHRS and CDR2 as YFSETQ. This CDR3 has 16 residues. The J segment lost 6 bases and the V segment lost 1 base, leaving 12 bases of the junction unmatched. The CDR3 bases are TGCGCCAGCAGCTTGCTGGCAGGGGGAAGTAGAAAGACCCAGTACTTC. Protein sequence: CASSLLAGGSRKTQYF.

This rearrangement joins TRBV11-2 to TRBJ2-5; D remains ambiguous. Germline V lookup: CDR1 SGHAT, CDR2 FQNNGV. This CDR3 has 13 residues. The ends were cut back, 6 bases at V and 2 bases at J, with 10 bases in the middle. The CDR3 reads CASSLRRQETQYF. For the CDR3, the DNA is TGTGCCAGCAGTTTGAGGCGGCAAGAGACCCAGTACTTC. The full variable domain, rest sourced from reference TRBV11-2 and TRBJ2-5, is EAGVAQSPRYKIIEKRQSVAFWCNPISGHATLYWYQQILGQGPKLLIQFQNNGVVDDSQLPKDRFSAERLKGVDSTLKIQPAKLEDSAVYLCASSLRRQETQYFGPGTRLLVL.

DNA for the CDR3: TGTGCCAGCAGCTTGGGACAGGGGGCCAGGCAGCCCCAGCATTTT. Its translation is CASSLGQGARQPQHF. This chain uses TRBV5-6 with TRBJ1-5, with TRBD1 matching 10 bases. CDR1 SGHDT and CDR2 YYEEEE come from the germline V gene. V was pared by 0 bases and J by 7 bases, with 4 bases of the junction left unmatched. The CDR3 runs 15 residues.

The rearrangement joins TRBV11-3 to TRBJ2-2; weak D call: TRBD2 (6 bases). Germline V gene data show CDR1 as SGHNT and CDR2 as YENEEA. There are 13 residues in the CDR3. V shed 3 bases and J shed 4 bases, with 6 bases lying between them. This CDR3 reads CASSFSGTGELFF. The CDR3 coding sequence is TGTGCCAGCAGCTTTAGCGGCACCGGGGAGCTGTTTTTT. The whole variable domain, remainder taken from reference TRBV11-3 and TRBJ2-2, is EAGVVQSPRYKIIEKKQPVAFWCNPISGHNTLYWYLQNLGQGPELLIRYENEEAVDDSQLPKDRFSAERLKGVDSTLKIQPAELGDSAVYLCASSFSGTGELFFGEGSRLTVL.

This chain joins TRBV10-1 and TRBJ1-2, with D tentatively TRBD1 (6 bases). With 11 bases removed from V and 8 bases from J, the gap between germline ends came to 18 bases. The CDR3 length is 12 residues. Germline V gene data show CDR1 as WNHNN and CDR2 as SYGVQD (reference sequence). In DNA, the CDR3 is TGCGCCCCAAGACAGGCCCCGATGGGCTACACCTTC. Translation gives CAPRQAPMGYTF.

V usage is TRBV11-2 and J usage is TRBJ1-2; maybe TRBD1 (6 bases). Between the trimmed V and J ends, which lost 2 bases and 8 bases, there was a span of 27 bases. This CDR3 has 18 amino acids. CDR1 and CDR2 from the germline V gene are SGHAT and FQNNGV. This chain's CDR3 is CASSLPGQWVPAGDGYTF. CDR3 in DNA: TGTGCCAGCAGCTTACCAGGACAGTGGGTTCCCGCGGGGGACGGCTACACCTTC.

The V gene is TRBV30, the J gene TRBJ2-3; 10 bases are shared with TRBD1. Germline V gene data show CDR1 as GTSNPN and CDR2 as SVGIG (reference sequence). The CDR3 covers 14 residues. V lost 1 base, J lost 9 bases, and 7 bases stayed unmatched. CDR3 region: CAWSGQGAIGTQYF. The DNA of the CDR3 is TGTGCCTGGAGTGGACAGGGGGCAATTGGCACGCAGTATTTT.

CDR3: CASSSNLVENTIYF. The CDR3, as DNA: TGTGCCAGCAGCTCCAACCTAGTGGAAAACACCATATATTTT. This chain joins TRBV11-2 and TRBJ1-3; unclear D gene. CDR1 is SGHAT, CDR2 FQNNGV, per germline. The CDR3 is 14 amino acids. Trimming removed 4 bases from V and 6 bases from J, with 13 bases in between.

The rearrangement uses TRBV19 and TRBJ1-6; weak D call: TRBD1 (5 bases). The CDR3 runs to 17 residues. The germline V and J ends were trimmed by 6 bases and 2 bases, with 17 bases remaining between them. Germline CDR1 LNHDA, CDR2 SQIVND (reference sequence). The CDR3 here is CASRSQGYSAYNSPLHF. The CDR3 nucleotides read TGTGCCAGTAGGAGTCAGGGTTATTCGGCCTATAATTCACCCCTCCACTTT.

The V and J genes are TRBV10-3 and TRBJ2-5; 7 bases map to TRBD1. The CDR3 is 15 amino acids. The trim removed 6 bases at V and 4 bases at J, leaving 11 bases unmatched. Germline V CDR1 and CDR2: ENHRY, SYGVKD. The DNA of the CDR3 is TGTGCCATCAGACCCCGAGACAGGGTTGGAGAGACCCAGTACTTC. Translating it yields CAIRPRDRVGETQYF.

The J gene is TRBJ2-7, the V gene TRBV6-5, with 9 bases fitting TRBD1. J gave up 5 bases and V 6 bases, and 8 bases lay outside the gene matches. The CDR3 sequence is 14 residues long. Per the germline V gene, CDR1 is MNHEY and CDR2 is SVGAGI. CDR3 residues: CASRARDRDNEQYF. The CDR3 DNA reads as TGTGCCAGCAGGGCCCGGGACAGGGACAACGAGCAGTACTTC.

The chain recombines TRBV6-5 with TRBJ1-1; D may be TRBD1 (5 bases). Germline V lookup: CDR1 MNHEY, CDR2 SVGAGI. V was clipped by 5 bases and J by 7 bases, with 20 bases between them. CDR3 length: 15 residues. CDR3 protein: CASSPPGRGNVEAFF. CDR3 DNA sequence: TGTGCCAGCAGTCCTCCGGGACGGGGGAATGTTGAAGCTTTCTTT.

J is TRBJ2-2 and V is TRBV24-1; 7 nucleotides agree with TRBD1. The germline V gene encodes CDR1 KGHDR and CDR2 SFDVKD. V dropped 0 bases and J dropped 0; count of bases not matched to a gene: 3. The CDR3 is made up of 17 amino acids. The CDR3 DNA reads TGTGCCACCAGTGATTTGCGGGACAGCACGAACACCGGGGAGCTGTTTTTT. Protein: CATSDLRDSTNTGELFF.

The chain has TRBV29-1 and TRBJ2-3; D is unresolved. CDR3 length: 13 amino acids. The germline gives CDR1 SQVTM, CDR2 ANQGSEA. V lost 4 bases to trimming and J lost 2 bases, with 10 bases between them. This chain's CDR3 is CSVVGQYTDTQYF. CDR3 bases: TGCAGCGTTGTTGGTCAGTACACAGATACGCAGTATTTT.

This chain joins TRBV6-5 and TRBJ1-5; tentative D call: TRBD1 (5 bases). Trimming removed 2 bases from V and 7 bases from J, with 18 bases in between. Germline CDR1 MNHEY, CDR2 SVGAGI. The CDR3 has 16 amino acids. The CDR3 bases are TGTGCCAGCAGTTACCGGTCCCCAGGGAAAGGACAGCCCCAGCATTTT. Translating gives CASSYRSPGKGQPQHF.

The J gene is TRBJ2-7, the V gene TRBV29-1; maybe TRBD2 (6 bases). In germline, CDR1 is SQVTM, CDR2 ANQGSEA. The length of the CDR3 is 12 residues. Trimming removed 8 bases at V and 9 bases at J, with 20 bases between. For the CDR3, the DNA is TGCAGCTGCGGGGACCGACTGTCGGGGCAGTACTTC. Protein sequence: CSCGDRLSGQYF.

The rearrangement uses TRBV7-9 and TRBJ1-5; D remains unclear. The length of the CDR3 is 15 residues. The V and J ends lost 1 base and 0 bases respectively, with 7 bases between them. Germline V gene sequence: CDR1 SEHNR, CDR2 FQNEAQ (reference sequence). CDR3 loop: CASSLGLHSNQPQHF. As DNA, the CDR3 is TGTGCCAGCAGCTTAGGCTTACATAGCAATCAGCCCCAGCATTTT.

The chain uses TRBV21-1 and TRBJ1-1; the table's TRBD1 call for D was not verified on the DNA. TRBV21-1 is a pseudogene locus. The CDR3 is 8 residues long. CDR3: CASRQGAF. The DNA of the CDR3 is TGTGCCAGTAGACAGGGGGCATTT.

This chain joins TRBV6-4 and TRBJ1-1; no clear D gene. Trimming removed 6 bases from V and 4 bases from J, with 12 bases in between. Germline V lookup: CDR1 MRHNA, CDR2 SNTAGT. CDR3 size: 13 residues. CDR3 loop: CASRETEITEAFF. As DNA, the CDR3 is TGTGCCAGCAGAGAAACGGAGATCACTGAAGCTTTCTTT.

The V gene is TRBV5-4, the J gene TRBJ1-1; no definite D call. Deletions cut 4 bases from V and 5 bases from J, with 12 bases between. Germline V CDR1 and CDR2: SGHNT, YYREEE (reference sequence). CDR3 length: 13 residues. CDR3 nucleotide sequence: TGTGCCAGCAGCCGTCCGGCGGAGACTGAAGCTTTCTTT. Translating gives CASSRPAETEAFF.

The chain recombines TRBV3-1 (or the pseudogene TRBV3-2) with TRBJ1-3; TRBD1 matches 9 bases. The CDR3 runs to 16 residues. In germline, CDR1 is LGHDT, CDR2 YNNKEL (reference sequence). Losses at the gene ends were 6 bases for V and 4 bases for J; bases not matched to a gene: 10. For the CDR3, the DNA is TGTGCCAGCAGTCATACCGGGACAGGGCAAGGAAACACCATATATTTT. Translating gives CASSHTGTGQGNTIYF.

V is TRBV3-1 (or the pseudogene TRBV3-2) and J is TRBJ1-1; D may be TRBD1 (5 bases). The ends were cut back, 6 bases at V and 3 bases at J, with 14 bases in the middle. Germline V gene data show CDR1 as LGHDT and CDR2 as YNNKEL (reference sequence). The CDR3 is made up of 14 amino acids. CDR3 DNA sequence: TGTGCCAGCAGTACTATCGGGGACTACACTGAAGCTTTCTTT. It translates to CASSTIGDYTEAFF.

CDR3 coding DNA: TGTGCCAGCAGTGAAGGGAGCTCTGGGGCCAACGTCCTGACTTTC. Translated, it gives CASSEGSSGANVLTF. V gene TRBV6-1 combines with J gene TRBJ2-6; no clear D gene. V lost 1 base and J lost 0, with 4 bases in between. The CDR3 length is 15 residues. Germline values: CDR1 MNHNS, CDR2 SASEGT.

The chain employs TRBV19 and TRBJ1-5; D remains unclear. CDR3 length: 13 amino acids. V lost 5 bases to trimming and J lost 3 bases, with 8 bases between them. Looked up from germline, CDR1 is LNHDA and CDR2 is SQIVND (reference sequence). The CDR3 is CASSAAINQPQHF. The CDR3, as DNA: TGTGCCAGTAGTGCAGCGATCAATCAGCCCCAGCATTTT.

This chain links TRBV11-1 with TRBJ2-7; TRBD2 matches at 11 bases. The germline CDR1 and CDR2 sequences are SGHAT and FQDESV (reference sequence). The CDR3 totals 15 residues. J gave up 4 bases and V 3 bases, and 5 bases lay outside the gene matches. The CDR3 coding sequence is TGTGCCAGCAGCTTCAGGACTAGCGGGCTTTACGAGCAGTACTTC. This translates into CASSFRTSGLYEQYF.